This record concerns one T cell receptor (beta chain) sequence. What it binds is not known. It was with a sample-barcoded 5' primer and a J-beta primer mix that a second PCR of roughly 6 to 11 cycles was run. Using its own MiXCR run on the 5' RACE reads, TCRdb lists one record per CDR3 protein. Found here are some 1,000,000 distinct CDR3 sequences, 25% of them singletons; the top ten hold around 0.7%. Trimming left V 1 base short and J 6 bases short, with 31 bases between. The CDR3 loop spans 21 amino acids. Germline values: CDR1 MNHGY, CDR2 SVAAGI. The data are from a study of blood T cells in healthy people across ages. Study outcomes and limitations: Measured against age, TCR beta diversity per million T cells decreased in a roughly linear manner.

These data were also reused for a study on T cells of mothers and their children.

The source is a girl aged 2 to 10 in good health. Sequenced input: blood. The V and J genes are TRBV6-9 and TRBJ1-5; perhaps TRBD1 as D (6 bases). The CDR3 loop is CASSYCVIHHGLTGSGQPQHF. The CDR3, as DNA: TGTGCCAGCAGTTATTGCGTAATTCACCACGGCCTCACAGGGTCGGGTCAGCCCCAGCATTTT.